This T cell receptor beta chain stems from a study of blood T cells in healthy people across ages. V shed 5 bases, J shed 8 bases, and the junction held 8 bases outside the gene matches. The CDR3 is made up of 14 amino acids. The second PCR ran about 6 to 11 cycles with a sample-barcoded 5' primer and J-beta primers. From the 5' RACE reads, TCRdb called clonotypes with MiXCR, one entry per CDR3 protein. The sample lists over 950,000 distinct CDR3 sequences; more than 30% were seen once. The clonotype originates from a man between 18 and 35 years old in good health. V and J are TRBV12-3 or TRBV12-4 and TRBJ2-1, with 8 bases fitting TRBD2. The sample comprised blood. CDR3 coding DNA: TGTGCCAGCAGTCTCTTACGGGGGGGTCATGAGCAGTTCTTC. It is translated as CASSLLRGGHEQFF.